This TCR beta chain was recovered during a study of T cell repertoires in cytomegalovirus infection. For the study at large: Carrying CMV and the relevant HLA type showed in public TCR beta signatures.

TCRdb independently ran MiXCR on the reads; one entry per CDR3 protein. The sample yields more than 300,000 distinct CDR3 sequences, about 35% seen once. In the case of this clonotype: Its antigen is unknown.

Specimen: cultured PBMCs, collected from culture after CMV antigen stimulation. This TCR came from a human donor in good health (CMV status not recorded). Some clones in this sample may be carry-over from other donors' samples.

The CDR3 region has the DNA TGTGCCAGCAGCTTAGGTGGCACAGGGGTAGCAGATACGCAGTATTTT. Residues: CASSLGGTGVADTQYF. The chain employs TRBV7-6 and TRBJ2-3, with TRBD1 identical over 7 bases. Germline assignment: CDR1 SGHVS and CDR2 FNYEAQ. The ends lost 1 base at V and 4 bases at J; junction bases unmatched: 8. CDR3 length: 16 amino acids.